The T cell receptor beta chain under discussion was sequenced for a study of blood T cell repertoires in COVID-19 (dated by TCRdb to between 2020 and 2021). About the study as a whole: Collaborator samples came from the United States, Italy and Spain and covered acute and convalescent phases of COVID-19. The material from the prospective study consisted of cDNA or gDNA derived from T cells, B-cell-depleted T cells, or PBMCs. The repertoires were made available in a free public database intended to serve as a resource for research on the immune response to SARS-CoV-2. HLA class I and class II types, where available, came from metadata supplied by the sample provider rather than from assay-based typing. The samples were drawn from two sources: the first 160 participants of the ongoing ImmuneRACE study, and over 1,000 subjects contributed by 6 global collaborators. Deeply sampled blood TCRbeta repertoires from subjects exposed to, actively infected with, or recovered from COVID-19 were included in the dataset. The sample metadata nearly always contained a de-identified subject ID, COVID-19 status, age in years and sex. Broader findings and caveats from the paper: The quantity of clinical and demographic metadata differed by source and by participant and was supplied without curation.

Trimming takes 5 bases from V and 0 bases from J, and the germline ends sit 11 bases apart. The germline V gene (reference sequence) supplies CDR1 SGHNT and CDR2 YYREEE. The CDR3 contains 14 residues, cysteine and phenylalanine counted. The CDR3 DNA has 42 bases and is translated from base 1. TCRbeta CDR3 regions were amplified from genomic DNA by means of the immunoSEQ Assay, a bias-controlled multiplex PCR. As for how the authors treated the data: Within the assay, amplification of reference gene primers was used to estimate how many nucleated cells each sample contained. Sequence reads were collapsed and filtered to measure the absolute abundance of every unique TCRbeta CDR3 rearrangement. For each sample, productive Simpson clonality was calculated as the square root of Simpson's diversity index across productive rearrangements. The clones in this table, taken by TCRdb from immuneACCESS, are in-frame only. Not every clone is retained; where verified, under half of the shortfall comes from an unresolved V gene, and the cause of the rest is unknown. V, J and clone size are taken as reported in that table, and D and trimming were inferred from the DNA itself. This sample comprises hundreds of thousands of clones, nearly 90% of them detected only once. The top ten hold roughly 3% of the sample.

Worth noting for this clone: No antigen is known for it. No per-base quality is available; no much larger clone lies one base away.

Each collaborating institution followed its own protocols to collect whole blood in K2EDTA tubes. Collaborator samples were shipped for TCRbeta analysis as frozen whole blood, isolated PBMCs, or DNA extracted from either sample type. The sequence derives from a man aged 18 to 29 with active or convalescent COVID-19. The sequenced sample consisted of peripheral blood. The V and J segments used are TRBV5-4 and TRBJ1-2; TRBD1 is possibly the D segment (5 matching bases). The CDR3 sequence is CASSSGTSNYGYTF. The DNA sequence reads TGTGCCAGCAGTTCCGGGACTTCTAACTATGGCTACACCTTC.